The clone carrying this T cell receptor beta chain was seen only a few times. Its antigen is unidentified. Germline assignment: CDR1 KGHDR and CDR2 SFDVKD. J lost 0 bases, V lost 7 bases, and 13 bases had no gene match. The CDR3 is 18 residues long. The data were taken from a study of naive and memory T cell subsets. General study results and limits: In CD4 and CD8 cells, diversity dropped from naive through EMRA. Naive and memory subsets had different power law exponents for TCR abundance. Naive repertoires, especially CD8, held a few larger clonotypes, possibly memory cells re-expressing CD45RA.

The beta constant-region primer was an equimolar mix of two oligonucleotides covering TRBC1 and TRBC2. The ligated cDNA underwent four PCR rounds using SP2 and nested alpha and beta constant-region primers. TCRdb processed the UMI-ligation and nested PCR reads anew with MiXCR; each CDR3 protein has one entry. The table has roughly 80,000 distinct CDR3 sequences, around 9% seen once; the top ten hold approximately 1.1%. Four subsets defined by CD45RA and CD27 were sorted after CD3, CD4, CD8 and live/dead staining. The sequencing input was naive CD8+ T cells from blood. This chain uses TRBV24-1 with TRBJ2-2; 7 bases line up with TRBD1. The TCR originated in a human donor in good health. The chain's CDR3 is CATRQTGTDFTNTGELFF. The DNA of the CDR3 is TGTGCCACCAGACAGACCGGGACAGATTTTACGAACACCGGGGAGCTGTTTTTT.